The next 3 T cell receptor beta chains were all read from a single sample in a study of early T cells in non-severe SARS-CoV-2 infection. TCRdb used MiXCR to reprocess the 5' RACE reads, holding one entry per CDR3 protein. The table has over 80,000 distinct CDR3 sequences, more than 13% seen once. The source material was whole blood. The source of these receptors is an adult who was a healthcare worker with PCR-confirmed SARS-CoV-2 infection or an uninfected control (not recorded which).

This clonotype has just a few counts. The V call is TRBV29-1, the J call TRBJ2-6; D not resolved. CDR1 and CDR2 (germline): SQVTM, ANQGSEA. V lost 7 bases, J lost 0 bases, and 7 bases lay in between. CDR3 size: 13 residues. CDR3 sequence reads: CSAQDSGANVLTF. As DNA, the CDR3 is TGCAGCGCCCAGGACTCTGGGGCCAACGTCCTGACTTTC. Looking up the rest from reference TRBV29-1 and TRBJ2-6 gives the full variable domain: SAVISQKPSRDICQRGTSLTIQCQVDSQVTMMFWYRQQPGQSLTLIATANQGSEATYESGFVIDKFPISRPNLTFSTLTVSNMSPEDSSIYLCSAQDSGANVLTFGAGSRLTVL.

The chain joins TRBV29-1 to TRBJ1-1; 11 bases agree with TRBD1. Germline trimming cut 8 bases from V and 3 bases from J; bases unmatched to any gene: 5. The CDR3 spans 13 residues. Germline values: CDR1 SQVTM, CDR2 ANQGSEA. Written as DNA, the CDR3 is TGCAGCATCCTGGGACAGGGGGACACTGAAGCTTTCTTT. Its translation is CSILGQGDTEAFF.

This clonotype was picked up a small number of times. The chain carries TRBV29-1 and TRBJ1-1; D not certain. V lost 0 bases and J lost 1, with 12 bases in between. This CDR3 has 15 amino acids. Germline CDR1 is SQVTM and CDR2 is ANQGSEA. CDR3 loop: CSVEDGGKRNTEAFF. CDR3 nucleotide sequence: TGCAGCGTTGAAGATGGTGGGAAGCGGAACACTGAAGCTTTCTTT.